The table lists the clone carrying this T cell receptor beta chain with a few counts. The antigen is not known. A read error may produce the germline difference seen at one junction end. The CDR3 sequence is 13 residues long. Germline values: CDR1 SSHAT, CDR2 FNYEAQ (reference sequence). The sample originates from a study of cytomegalovirus exposure and HLA in healthy donors. In the PCR, 60 Vbeta and 13 Jbeta primers were used. Libraries were prepared by immunoSEQ multiplex PCR; TCRdb keeps only in-frame clonotypes and omits some of them. The data contain about 94,000 clones, around 66% of them singletons. Study-level results: Researchers catalogued some 160 TCR beta chains as cytomegalovirus-associated. On later analysis, the bulk of CMV-associated TCR beta chains appeared to be HLA-restricted.

This receptor was taken from a man aged 25 to 45 in good health and CMV-seronegative. Sequencing was performed on PBMCs. V and J are TRBV7-7 and TRBJ2-2; D is undetermined. In nucleotides, the CDR3 is TGTGCTAGCAGCTTAGCCCCAACCGGGGAGCTGTTTTTT. Protein product: CASSLAPTGELFF.